Shown below are 13 T cell receptor beta chains from a single sample sequenced in a study of PD-L1 blockade in urothelial cancer (dated by TCRdb to about 2017). The method was the immunoSEQ multiplex PCR assay. Entries here come from immuneACCESS through TCRdb and include only in-frame sequences with V and J called. Some clones fail to appear in such tables; in the studies checked, an unresolved V gene covers under half of the shortfall, and the cause of the remainder is unknown. For this sample the table gives around 100,000 clones, of which around 87% were detected only once. About 2% of the sample goes to the ten largest clones. Taken with the paper, the label for time point translates to: pretreatment peripheral blood. Sequences were derived from PBMCs, sampled around atezolizumab (anti-PD-L1) treatment. The receptors were gathered from a man aged 55 to 70 with urothelial cancer.

The chain joins TRBV7-8 to TRBJ2-5; a possible D gene is TRBD1 (6 bases). CDR3 length equals 16 residues. Trimming cost V 1 base and J 1 base, with 13 bases left between them. Germline CDR1 and CDR2: SGHVS and FQNEAQ. The CDR3: CASSLVVPTGQETQYF. The CDR3 coding sequence is TGTGCCAGCAGCTTAGTCGTCCCGACAGGCCAAGAGACCCAGTACTTC.

CDR3 amino acids: CSVSGLAGGTYEQYF. In nucleotides, the CDR3 is TGCAGCGTTTCGGGACTAGCGGGAGGAACCTACGAGCAGTACTTC. The genes are TRBV29-1 and TRBJ2-7; 15 bases are a match to TRBD2. Germline CDR1 reads SQVTM; CDR2 reads ANQGSEA. Trimming took 5 bases from V and 2 from J; bases not matched to a gene: 4. The length of the CDR3 is 15 residues.

The count of this clone is one. This chain connects TRBV4-2 to TRBJ1-2; 11 bases fit TRBD1. V gave up 4 bases and J gave up 5 bases; unmatched junction bases: 9. The germline V gene encodes CDR1 LGHNA and CDR2 YNFKEQ. The CDR3 sequence is 16 residues long. CDR3 in DNA: TGTGCCAGCAGCCGATCCGGACAGGGGGCAGATTATGGCTACACCTTC. Protein product: CASSRSGQGADYGYTF.

The chain couples TRBV6-4 to TRBJ1-2, with 9 positions matching TRBD1. V was clipped by 9 bases and J by 4 bases; unmatched bases: 6. This CDR3 region has 13 residues. Germline-derived CDR1 and CDR2 are MRHNA and SNTAGT. CDR3 coding DNA: TGTGCCAGTTGGGGACAGGGCGGCTATGGCTACACCTTC. This translates into CASWGQGGYGYTF.

The genes are TRBV7-9 and TRBJ1-5; D uncertain. The CDR3 has 13 amino acids. With 7 bases removed from V and 5 bases from J, the gap between germline ends came to 12 bases. CDR1 and CDR2 (germline): SEHNR, FQNEAQ (reference sequence). CDR3 DNA sequence: TGTGCCAGCACCCCAGGCCAGGATCAGCCCCAGCATTTT. Protein sequence: CASTPGQDQPQHF.

This chain joins TRBV5-1 and TRBJ2-7; tentatively, D is TRBD2 (5 bases). Germline V gene lookup returns CDR1 SGHRS and CDR2 YFSETQ. CDR3 size: 15 residues. The V end was cut by 4 bases, the J end by 0 bases, with 14 bases between. CDR3 region: CASSRLTGSSYEQYF. The CDR3 coding sequence is TGCGCCAGCAGCCGTCTTACGGGGAGCTCCTACGAGCAGTACTTC.

The chain recombines TRBV11-2 with TRBJ2-5, with TRBD2 as a possible D gene (7 bases). From germline, CDR1 is SGHAT and CDR2 FQNNGV. The V end was cut by 2 bases, the J end by 4 bases, with 14 bases between. CDR3 length: 15 residues. CDR3 sequence reads: CASSLLGGEAETQYF. The CDR3 DNA sequence: TGTGCCAGCAGCTTATTAGGGGGGGAGGCAGAGACCCAGTACTTC.

V gene TRBV28 combines with J gene TRBJ2-7; 12 bases fit TRBD2. CDR1 is MDHEN and CDR2 is SYDVKM in the germline V gene. The CDR3 consists of 16 residues. Germline trimming cut 4 bases from V and 4 bases from J; bases unmatched to any gene: 8. The CDR3 loop reads CASSSSLAGGPYEQYF. DNA for the CDR3: TGTGCCAGCAGTTCTTCTCTAGCGGGGGGGCCTTACGAGCAGTACTTC.

V and J are TRBV2 and TRBJ1-3; D call uncertain. The germline CDR1 and CDR2 sequences are SNHLY and FYNNEI. This CDR3 has 15 amino acids. Trimming stripped 3 bases from V and 0 bases from J, with 9 bases between. CDR3 DNA: TGTGCCAGCAGTGAGGACGGGAGCTCTGGAAACACCATATATTTT. This encodes CASSEDGSSGNTIYF.

The J gene is TRBJ2-7, the V gene TRBV29-1, with D maybe TRBD1 (6 bases). V lost 0 bases, J lost 0 bases, and 15 bases lay in between. CDR3 length equals 16 residues. CDR1 SQVTM and CDR2 ANQGSEA come from the germline V gene. This CDR3 reads CSVEDARTATSYEQYF. In nucleotides, the CDR3 is TGCAGCGTTGAAGATGCAAGGACAGCCACCTCCTACGAGCAGTACTTC.

The rearrangement uses TRBV7-9 and TRBJ2-6, with D tentatively TRBD1 (5 bases). Trimming stripped 5 bases from V and 4 bases from J, with 9 bases between. Germline loops: CDR1 SEHNR, CDR2 FQNEAQ (reference sequence). The CDR3 sequence is 14 residues long. In DNA form, the CDR3 reads TGTGCCAGCAGCACTCGACAGGGGGCCAACGTCCTGACTTTC. Its translation: CASSTRQGANVLTF.

The gene calls are TRBV7-9 and TRBJ2-1; D gene unclear. Trimming removed 4 bases at V and 8 bases at J, with 12 bases between. Germline V CDR1 and CDR2: SEHNR, FQNEAQ (reference sequence). The CDR3 has 13 amino acids. CDR3 sequence (DNA): TGTGCCAGCAGCTACCCTTCCCGGGATGAGCAGTTCTTC. It translates to CASSYPSRDEQFF.

J is TRBJ2-7 and V is TRBV4-2; 9 bases line up with TRBD1. Germline V gene data show CDR1 as LGHNA and CDR2 as YNFKEQ. The CDR3 contains 16 residues. V was clipped by 2 bases and J by 5 bases; unmatched bases: 10. The DNA for the CDR3 is TGTGCCAGCAGCCAACGCTTAGGACAGGGGAGCGACGAGCAGTACTTC. As protein: CASSQRLGQGSDEQYF.